This record looks at one T cell receptor (beta chain) sequence and its context. Its binding antigen is unknown. No base qualities exist here, and no much larger clone lies one base off it. This sample was included in a study of blood T cell repertoires in COVID-19 (dated by TCRdb to 2019 to 2021). Notes on the research overall: The collaborator samples originated in the United States, Italy and Spain and spanned the acute and convalescent phases of COVID-19. HLA class I and class II types, where available, came from metadata supplied by the sample provider rather than from assay-based typing. A de-identified subject ID, COVID-19 status, age in years and sex were almost always included in the sample metadata. The samples were drawn from the first 160 participants of the ongoing ImmuneRACE study and from under 1,500 subjects provided by 6 global collaborators. The repertoires were made available in a free public database intended to serve as a resource for research on the immune response to SARS-CoV-2. The dataset comprised deeply sampled blood TCRbeta repertoires from subjects exposed to, actively infected with, or recovered from COVID-19. The prospective study material was composed of cDNA or gDNA derived from T cells, B-cell-depleted T cells, or PBMCs. Overall study results and their limits: Clinical and demographic metadata were provided uncurated, with the amount varying by source and participant.

From the cysteine up to the phenylalanine, the CDR3 has a length of 12 residues. Just the 36-base CDR3 DNA is kept, in frame starting at base 1. V is pared back by 8 bases and J by 7 bases, with 12 bases lying between the germline termini. Via the germline V gene, CDR1 is MNHEY and CDR2 SVGAGI. Each collaborating institution followed its own protocols to collect whole blood in K2EDTA tubes. For TCRbeta analysis, collaborators shipped samples as frozen whole blood, isolated PBMCs, or DNA extracted from either of those sample types. TCRbeta CDR3 regions were amplified from genomic DNA by means of the immunoSEQ Assay, a bias-controlled multiplex PCR. The paper's processing steps were these. The number of nucleated cells in each sample was estimated from the amplification of reference gene primers within the assay. Sequence reads were collapsed and filtered to measure the absolute abundance of every unique TCRbeta CDR3 rearrangement. For each sample, productive Simpson clonality was calculated as the square root of Simpson's diversity index across productive rearrangements. TCRdb re-hosts the immuneACCESS table, in-frame sequences only. Its copies lack some clones; in the studies checked, an unresolved V gene accounts for under half of them, and the cause for the rest is not known. V and J calls and clone size are as listed in that table; D and trimming were resolved from the DNA. Across this sample there are 450,000 to 500,000 clones, with over 75% seen only once. The biggest ten clones account for 3.2% of the sample.

This TCR was sampled from a human donor in a cohort sampled during active COVID-19. Sequencing input: peripheral blood. This chain joins TRBV6-5 to TRBJ2-1; a tentative D call is TRBD1 (5 bases match). The encoded CDR3 is CASEQDGNEQFF. Here is the DNA: TGTGCCAGCGAACAGGACGGGAATGAGCAGTTCTTC.